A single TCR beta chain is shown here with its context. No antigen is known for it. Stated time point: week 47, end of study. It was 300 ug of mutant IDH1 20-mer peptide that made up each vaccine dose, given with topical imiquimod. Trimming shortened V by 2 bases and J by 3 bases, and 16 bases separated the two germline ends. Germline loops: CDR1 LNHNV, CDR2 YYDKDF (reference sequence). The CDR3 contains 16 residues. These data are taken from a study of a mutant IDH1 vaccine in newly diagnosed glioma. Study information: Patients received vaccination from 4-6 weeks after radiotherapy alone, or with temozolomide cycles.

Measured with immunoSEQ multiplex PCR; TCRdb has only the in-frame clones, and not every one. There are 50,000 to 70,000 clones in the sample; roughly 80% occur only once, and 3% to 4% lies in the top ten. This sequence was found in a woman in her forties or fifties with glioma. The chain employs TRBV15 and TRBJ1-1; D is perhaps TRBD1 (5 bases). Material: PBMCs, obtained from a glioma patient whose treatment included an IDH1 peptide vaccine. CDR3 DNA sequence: TGTGCCACCAGCAGACCCCGGGCGGGGCGACACACTGAAGCTTTCTTT. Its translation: CATSRPRAGRHTEAFF.